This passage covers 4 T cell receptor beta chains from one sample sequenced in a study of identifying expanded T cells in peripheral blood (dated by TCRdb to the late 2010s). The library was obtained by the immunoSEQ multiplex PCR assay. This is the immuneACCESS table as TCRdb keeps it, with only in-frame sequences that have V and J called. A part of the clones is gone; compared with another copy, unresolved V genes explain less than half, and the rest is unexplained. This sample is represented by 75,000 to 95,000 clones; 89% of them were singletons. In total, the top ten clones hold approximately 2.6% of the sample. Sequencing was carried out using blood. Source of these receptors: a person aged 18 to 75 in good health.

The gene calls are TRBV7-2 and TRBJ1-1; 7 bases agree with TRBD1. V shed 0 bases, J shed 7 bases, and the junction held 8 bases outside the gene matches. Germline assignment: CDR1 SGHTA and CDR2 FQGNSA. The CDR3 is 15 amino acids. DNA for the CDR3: TGTGCCAGCAGCTTAGCACGGACAGGCGTGATTGAAGCTTTCTTT. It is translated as CASSLARTGVIEAFF.

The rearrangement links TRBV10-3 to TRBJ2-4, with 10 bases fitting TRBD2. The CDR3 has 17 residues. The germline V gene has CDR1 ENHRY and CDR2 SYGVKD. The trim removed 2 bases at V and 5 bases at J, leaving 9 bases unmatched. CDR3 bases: TGTGCCATCAGTGAGCGAATAGCGGGAGGAACTGAAAACATTCAGTACTTC. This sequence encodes CAISERIAGGTENIQYF.

As DNA, the CDR3 is TGTGCCAGCAGCCGGGGCGCAGGGAAATCCTACGAGCAGTACTTC. Amino acids: CASSRGAGKSYEQYF. The rearrangement joins TRBV6-5 to TRBJ2-7; D is tentatively TRBD1 or TRBD2 (5 bases each). V shed 6 bases and J shed 1 base, with 16 bases lying between them. The CDR3 sequence is 15 residues long. Germline loops: CDR1 MNHEY, CDR2 SVGAGI.

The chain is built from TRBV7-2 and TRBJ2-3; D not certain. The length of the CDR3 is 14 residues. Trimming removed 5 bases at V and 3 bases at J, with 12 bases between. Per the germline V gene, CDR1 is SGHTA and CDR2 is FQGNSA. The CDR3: CASSPPGMTDTQYF. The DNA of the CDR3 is TGTGCCAGCAGCCCACCGGGTATGACAGATACGCAGTATTTT. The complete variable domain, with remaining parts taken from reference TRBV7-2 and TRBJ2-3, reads GAGVSQSPSNKVTEKGKDVELRCDPISGHTALYWYRQSLGQGLEFLIYFQGNSAPDKSGLPSDRFSAERTGGSVSTLTIQRTQQEDSAVYLCASSPPGMTDTQYFGPGTRLTVL.